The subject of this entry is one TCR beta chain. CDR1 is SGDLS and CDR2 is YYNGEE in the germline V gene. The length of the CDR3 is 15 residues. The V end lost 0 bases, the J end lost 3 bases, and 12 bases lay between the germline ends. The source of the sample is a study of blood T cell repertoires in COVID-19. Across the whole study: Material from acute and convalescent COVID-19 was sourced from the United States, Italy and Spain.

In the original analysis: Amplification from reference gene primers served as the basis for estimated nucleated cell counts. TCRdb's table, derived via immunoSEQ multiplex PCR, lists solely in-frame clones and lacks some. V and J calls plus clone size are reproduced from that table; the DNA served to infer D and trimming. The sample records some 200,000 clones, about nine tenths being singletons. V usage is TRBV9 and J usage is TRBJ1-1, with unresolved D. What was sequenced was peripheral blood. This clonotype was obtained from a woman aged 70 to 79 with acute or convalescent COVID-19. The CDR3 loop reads CASSVAPITDTEAFF. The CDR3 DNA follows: TGTGCCAGCAGCGTAGCACCCATCACAGACACTGAAGCTTTCTTT. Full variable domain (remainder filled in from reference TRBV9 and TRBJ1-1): DSGVTQTPKHLITATGQRVTLRCSPRSGDLSVYWYQQSLDQGLQFLIQYYNGEERAKGNILERFSAQQFPDLHSELNLSSLELGDSALYFCASSVAPITDTEAFFGQGTRLTVV.